The clone carrying this T cell receptor beta chain has a handful of counts. This sample was taken from a study of regulatory T cells in long-lasting Graves disease. CDR3-region Arm-PCR and iRepertoire HTBI primers produced the TCR beta libraries. MiXCR, applied by TCRdb to the multiplex PCR reads, yields one record per CDR3 protein. The sample includes almost 350,000 distinct CDR3 sequences, roughly a fifth of them seen just once. Time point in this sample: persistent/refractory GD, antithyroid drugs over 5 years with positive TRAb. There was RNA extracted from PBMCs, and the TCR library was made from it. The input for sequencing was peripheral blood mononuclear cells (PBMCs), taken when the disease was refractory, from a patient treated with antithyroid drugs. The sequence derives from a female donor with Graves disease.

The CDR3, as DNA: TGTGCCAGCAGCTTGGAGGTTCGCGACTATGGCTACACCTTC. This translates into CASSLEVRDYGYTF. V and J are TRBV5-4 and TRBJ1-2; no firm D call. The CDR3 is 14 amino acids. The V end was cut by 0 bases, the J end by 3 bases, with 9 bases between. Germline values: CDR1 SGHNT, CDR2 YYREEE (reference sequence).